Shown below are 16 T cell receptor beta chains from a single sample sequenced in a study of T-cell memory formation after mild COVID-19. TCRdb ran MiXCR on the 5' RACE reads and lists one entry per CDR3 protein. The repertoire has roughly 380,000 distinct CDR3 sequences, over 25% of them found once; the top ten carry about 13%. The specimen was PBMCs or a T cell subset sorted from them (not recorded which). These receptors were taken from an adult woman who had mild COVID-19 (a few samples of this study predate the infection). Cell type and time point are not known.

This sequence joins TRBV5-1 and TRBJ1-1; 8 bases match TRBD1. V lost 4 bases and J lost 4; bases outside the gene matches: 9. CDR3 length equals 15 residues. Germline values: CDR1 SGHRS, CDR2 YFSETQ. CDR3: CASSTGQGGGTEAFF. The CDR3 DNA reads TGCGCCAGCAGCACCGGACAGGGCGGGGGCACTGAAGCTTTCTTT.

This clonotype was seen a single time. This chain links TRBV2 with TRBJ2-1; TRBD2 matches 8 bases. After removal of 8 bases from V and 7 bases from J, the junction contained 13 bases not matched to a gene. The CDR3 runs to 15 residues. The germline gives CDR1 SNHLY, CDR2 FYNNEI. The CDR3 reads CASFRAGGAENEQFF. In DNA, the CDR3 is TGTGCCAGCTTCCGAGCCGGGGGGGCAGAAAATGAGCAGTTCTTC.

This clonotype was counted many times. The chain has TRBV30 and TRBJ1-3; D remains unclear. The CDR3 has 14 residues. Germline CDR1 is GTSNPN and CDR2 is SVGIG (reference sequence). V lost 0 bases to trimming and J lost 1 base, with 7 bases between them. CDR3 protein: CAWSVKGSGNTIYF. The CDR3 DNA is TGTGCCTGGAGTGTAAAGGGATCTGGAAACACCATATATTTT. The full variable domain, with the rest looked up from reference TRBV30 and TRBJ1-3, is SQTIHQWPATLVQPVGSPLSLECTVEGTSNPNLYWYRQAAGRGLQLLFYSVGIGQISSEVPQNLSASRPQDRQFILSSKKLLLSDSGFYLCAWSVKGSGNTIYFGEGSWLTVV.

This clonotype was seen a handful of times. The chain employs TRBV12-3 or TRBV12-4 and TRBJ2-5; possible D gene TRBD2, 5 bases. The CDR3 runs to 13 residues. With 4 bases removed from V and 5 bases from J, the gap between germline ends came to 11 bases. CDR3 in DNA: TGTGCCAGCAGTTCCTTCGGGGTGGAGACCCAGTACTTC. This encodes CASSSFGVETQYF.

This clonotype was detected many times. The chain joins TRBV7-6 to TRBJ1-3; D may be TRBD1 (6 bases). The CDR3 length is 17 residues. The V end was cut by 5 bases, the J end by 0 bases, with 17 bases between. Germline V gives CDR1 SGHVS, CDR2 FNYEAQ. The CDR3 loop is CASSHPGTTSSGNTIYF. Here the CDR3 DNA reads TGTGCCAGCAGCCACCCCGGGACAACTAGCTCTGGAAACACCATATATTTT.

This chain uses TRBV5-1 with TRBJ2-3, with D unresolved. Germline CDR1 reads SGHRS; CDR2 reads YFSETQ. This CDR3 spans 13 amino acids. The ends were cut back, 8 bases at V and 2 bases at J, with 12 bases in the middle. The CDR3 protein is CASSPLPTDTQYF. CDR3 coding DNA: TGCGCCAGTAGCCCACTTCCCACAGATACGCAGTATTTT.

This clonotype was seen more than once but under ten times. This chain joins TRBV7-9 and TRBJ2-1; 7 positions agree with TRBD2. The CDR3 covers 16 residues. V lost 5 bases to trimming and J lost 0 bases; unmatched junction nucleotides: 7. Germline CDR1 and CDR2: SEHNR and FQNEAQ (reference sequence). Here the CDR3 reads CASSPGLGSSYNEQFF. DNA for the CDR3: TGTGCCAGCAGCCCCGGACTAGGGAGCTCCTACAATGAGCAGTTCTTC.

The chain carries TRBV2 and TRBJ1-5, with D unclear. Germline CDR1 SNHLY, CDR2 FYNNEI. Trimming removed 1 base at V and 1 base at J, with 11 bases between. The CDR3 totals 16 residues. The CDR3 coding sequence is TGTGCCAGCAGTGAAGAACTCGGGGTGAGCAATCAGCCCCAGCATTTT. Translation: CASSEELGVSNQPQHF.

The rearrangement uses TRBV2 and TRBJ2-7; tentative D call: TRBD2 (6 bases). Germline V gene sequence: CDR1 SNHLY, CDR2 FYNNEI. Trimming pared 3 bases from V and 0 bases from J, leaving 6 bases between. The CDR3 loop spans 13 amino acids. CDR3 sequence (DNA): TGTGCCAGCAGTGATAGCGGCTCCTACGAGCAGTACTTC. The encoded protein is CASSDSGSYEQYF.

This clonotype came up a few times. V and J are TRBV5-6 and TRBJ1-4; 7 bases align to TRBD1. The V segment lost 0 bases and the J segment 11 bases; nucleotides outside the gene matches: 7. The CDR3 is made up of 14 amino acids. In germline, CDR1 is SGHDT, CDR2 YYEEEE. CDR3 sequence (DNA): TGTGCCAGCAGCTTGGCAGGGGACAGAGACAAACTGTTTTTT. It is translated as CASSLAGDRDKLFF. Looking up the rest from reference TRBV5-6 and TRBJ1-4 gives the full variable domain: DAGVTQSPTHLIKTRGQQVTLRCSPKSGHDTVSWYQQALGQGPQFIFQYYEEEERQRGNFPDRFSGHQFPNYSSELNVNALLLGDSALYLCASSLAGDRDKLFFGSGTQLSVL.

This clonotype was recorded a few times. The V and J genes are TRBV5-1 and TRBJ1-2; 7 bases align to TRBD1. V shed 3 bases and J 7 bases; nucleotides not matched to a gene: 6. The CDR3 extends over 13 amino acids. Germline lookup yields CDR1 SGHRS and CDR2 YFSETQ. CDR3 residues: CASSYDRASGYTF. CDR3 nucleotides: TGCGCCAGCAGCTACGACAGGGCGTCTGGCTACACCTTC.

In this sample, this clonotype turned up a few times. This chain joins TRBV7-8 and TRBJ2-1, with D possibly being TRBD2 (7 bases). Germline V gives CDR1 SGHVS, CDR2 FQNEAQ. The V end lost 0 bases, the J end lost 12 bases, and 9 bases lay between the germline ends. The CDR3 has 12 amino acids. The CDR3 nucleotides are TGTGCCAGCAGCTTAGCGGGGGGGCTGCAGTTCTTC. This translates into CASSLAGGLQFF.

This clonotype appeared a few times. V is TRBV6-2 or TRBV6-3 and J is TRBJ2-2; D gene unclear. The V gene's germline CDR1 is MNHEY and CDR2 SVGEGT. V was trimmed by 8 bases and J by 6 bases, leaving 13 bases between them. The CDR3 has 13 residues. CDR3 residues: CASALVSPGELFF. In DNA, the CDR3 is TGTGCCAGCGCCCTGGTATCCCCCGGGGAGCTGTTTTTT.

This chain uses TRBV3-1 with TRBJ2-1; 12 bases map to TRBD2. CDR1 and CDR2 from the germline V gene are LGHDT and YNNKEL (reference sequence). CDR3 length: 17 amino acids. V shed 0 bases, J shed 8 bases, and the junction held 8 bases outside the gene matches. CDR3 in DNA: TGTGCCAGCAGCCAAGATAGGGGGACTAGCGGGTTTTATGAGCAGTTCTTC. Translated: CASSQDRGTSGFYEQFF.

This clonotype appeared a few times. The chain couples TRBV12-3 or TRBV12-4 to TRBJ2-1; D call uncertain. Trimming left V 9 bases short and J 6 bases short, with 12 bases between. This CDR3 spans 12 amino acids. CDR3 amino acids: CASMLGSNEQFF. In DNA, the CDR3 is TGTGCCAGTATGTTAGGTAGCAATGAGCAGTTCTTC.

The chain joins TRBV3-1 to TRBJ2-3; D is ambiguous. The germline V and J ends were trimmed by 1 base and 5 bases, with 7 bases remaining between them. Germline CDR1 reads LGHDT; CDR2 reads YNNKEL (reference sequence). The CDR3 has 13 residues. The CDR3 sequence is CASSQVSEDTQYF. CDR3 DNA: TGTGCCAGCAGCCAAGTCTCAGAAGATACGCAGTATTTT.